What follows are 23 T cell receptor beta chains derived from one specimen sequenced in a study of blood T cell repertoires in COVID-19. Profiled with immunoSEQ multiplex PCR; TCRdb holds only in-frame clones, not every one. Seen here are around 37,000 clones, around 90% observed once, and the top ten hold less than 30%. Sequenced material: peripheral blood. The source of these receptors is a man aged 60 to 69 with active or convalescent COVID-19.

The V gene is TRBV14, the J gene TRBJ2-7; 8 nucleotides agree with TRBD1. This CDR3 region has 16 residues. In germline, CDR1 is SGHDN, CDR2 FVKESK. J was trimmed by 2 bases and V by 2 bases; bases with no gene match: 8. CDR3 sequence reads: CASSQSGTGLPYEQYF. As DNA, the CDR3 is TGTGCCAGCAGCCAATCGGGGACAGGTCTACCCTACGAGCAGTACTTC.

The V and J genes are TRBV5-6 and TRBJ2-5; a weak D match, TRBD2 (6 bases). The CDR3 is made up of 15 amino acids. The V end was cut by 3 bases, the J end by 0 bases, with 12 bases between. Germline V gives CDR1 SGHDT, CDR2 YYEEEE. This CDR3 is CASSSFGGYQETQYF. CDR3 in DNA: TGTGCCAGCAGCTCCTTCGGGGGTTACCAAGAGACCCAGTACTTC.

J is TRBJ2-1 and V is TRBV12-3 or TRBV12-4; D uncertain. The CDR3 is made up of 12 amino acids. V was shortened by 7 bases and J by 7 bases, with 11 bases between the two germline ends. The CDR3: CASTITRNEQFF. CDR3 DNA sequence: TGTGCCAGCACAATTACCAGGAATGAGCAGTTCTTC.

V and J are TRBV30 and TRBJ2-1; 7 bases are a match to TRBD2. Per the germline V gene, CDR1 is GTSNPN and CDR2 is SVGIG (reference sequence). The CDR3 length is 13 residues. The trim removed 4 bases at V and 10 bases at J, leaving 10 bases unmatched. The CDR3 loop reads CAWKLAMKGEQFF. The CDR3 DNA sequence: TGTGCCTGGAAACTAGCGATGAAGGGGGAGCAGTTCTTC.

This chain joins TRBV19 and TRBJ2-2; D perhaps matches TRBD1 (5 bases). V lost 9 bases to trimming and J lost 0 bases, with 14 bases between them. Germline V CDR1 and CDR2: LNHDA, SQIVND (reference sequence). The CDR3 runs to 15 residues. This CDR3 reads CASKTDQSNTGELFF. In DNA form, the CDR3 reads TGTGCCAGCAAGACAGATCAATCGAACACCGGGGAGCTGTTTTTT.

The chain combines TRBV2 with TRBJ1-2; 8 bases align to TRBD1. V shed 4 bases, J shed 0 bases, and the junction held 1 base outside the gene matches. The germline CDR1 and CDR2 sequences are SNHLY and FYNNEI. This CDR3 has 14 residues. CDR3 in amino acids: CASSAQGANYGYTF. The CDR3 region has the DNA TGTGCCAGCAGTGCACAGGGGGCTAACTATGGCTACACCTTC.

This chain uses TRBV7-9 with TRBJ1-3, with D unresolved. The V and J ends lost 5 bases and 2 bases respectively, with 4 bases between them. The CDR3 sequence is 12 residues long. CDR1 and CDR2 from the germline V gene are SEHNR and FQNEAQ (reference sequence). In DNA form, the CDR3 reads TGTGCCAGCAGCCTTACTGGAAACACCATATATTTT. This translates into CASSLTGNTIYF.

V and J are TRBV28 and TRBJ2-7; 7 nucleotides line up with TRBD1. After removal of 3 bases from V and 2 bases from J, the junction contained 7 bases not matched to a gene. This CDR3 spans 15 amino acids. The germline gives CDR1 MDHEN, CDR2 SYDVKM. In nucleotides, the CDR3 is TGTGCCAGCAGTTTTAGGGACAGACCCGCCTACGAGCAGTACTTC. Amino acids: CASSFRDRPAYEQYF.

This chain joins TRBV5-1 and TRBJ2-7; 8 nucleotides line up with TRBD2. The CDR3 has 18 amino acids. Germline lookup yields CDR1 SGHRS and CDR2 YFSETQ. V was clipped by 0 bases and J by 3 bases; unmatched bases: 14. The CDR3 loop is CASSLAQSSGTRNYEQYF. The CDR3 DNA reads TGCGCCAGCAGCTTGGCGCAATCATCCGGGACTAGAAACTACGAGCAGTACTTC.

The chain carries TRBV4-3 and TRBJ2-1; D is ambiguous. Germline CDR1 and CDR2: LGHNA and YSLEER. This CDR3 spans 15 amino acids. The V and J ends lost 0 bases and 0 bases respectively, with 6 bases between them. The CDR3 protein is CASSQDLGSYNEQFF. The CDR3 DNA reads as TGCGCCAGCAGCCAAGATCTCGGCTCCTACAATGAGCAGTTCTTC.

CDR3 in amino acids: CASSPAGNGNQPQHF. In nucleotides, the CDR3 is TGTGCCAGCTCACCAGCAGGGAACGGTAATCAGCCCCAGCATTTT. The chain couples TRBV18 to TRBJ1-5, with D maybe TRBD1 (5 bases). This CDR3 has 15 amino acids. V lost 2 bases and J 4 bases, leaving 12 bases between the germline ends. CDR1 is KGHSH and CDR2 is LQKENI in the germline V gene.

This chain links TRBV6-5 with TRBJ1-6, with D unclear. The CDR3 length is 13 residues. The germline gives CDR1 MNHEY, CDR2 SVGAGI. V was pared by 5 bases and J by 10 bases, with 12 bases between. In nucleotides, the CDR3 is TGTGCCAGCAGTCGGGGTTTCGGGTCACCCCTCCACTTT. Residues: CASSRGFGSPLHF.

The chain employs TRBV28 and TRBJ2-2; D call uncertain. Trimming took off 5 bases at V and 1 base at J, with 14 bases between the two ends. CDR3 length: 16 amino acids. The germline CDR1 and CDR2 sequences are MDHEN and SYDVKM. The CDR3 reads CASSLPTILNTGELFF. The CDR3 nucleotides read TGTGCCAGCAGTCTCCCCACTATACTGAACACCGGGGAGCTGTTTTTT. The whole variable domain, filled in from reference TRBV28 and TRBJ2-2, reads DVKVTQSSRYLVKRTGEKVFLECVQDMDHENMFWYRQDPGLGLRLIYFSYDVKMKEKGDIPEGYSVSREKKERFSLILESASTNQTSMYLCASSLPTILNTGELFFGEGSRLTVL.

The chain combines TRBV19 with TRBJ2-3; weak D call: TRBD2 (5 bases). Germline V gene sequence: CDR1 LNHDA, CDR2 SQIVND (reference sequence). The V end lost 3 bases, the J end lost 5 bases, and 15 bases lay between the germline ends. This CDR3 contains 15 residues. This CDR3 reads CASSMTKNARDTQYF. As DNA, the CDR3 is TGTGCCAGTAGTATGACTAAAAATGCACGAGATACGCAGTATTTT.

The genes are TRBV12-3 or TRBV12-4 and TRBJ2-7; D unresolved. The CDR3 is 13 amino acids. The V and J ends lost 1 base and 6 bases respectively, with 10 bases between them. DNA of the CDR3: TGTGCCAGCAGTTTAGGGCCCTCGTCCGAGCAGTACTTC. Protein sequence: CASSLGPSSEQYF.

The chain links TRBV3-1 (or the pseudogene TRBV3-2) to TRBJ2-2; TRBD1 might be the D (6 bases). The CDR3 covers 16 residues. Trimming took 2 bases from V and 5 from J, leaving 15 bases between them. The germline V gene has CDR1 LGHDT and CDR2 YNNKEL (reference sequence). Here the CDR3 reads CASSQRTTQGTGELFF. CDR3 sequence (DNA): TGTGCCAGCAGCCAACGGACAACCCAGGGGACCGGGGAGCTGTTTTTT.

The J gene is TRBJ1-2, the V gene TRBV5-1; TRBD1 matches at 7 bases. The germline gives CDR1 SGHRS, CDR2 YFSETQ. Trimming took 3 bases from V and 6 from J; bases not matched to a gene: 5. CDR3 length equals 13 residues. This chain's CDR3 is CASSSQGFDGYTF. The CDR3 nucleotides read TGCGCCAGCAGCTCACAGGGGTTCGATGGCTACACCTTC.

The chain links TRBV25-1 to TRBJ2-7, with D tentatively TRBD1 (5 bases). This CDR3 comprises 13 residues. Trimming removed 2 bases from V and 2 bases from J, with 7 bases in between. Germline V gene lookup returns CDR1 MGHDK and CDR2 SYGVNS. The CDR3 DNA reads TGTGCCAGCAGTGAAGACAGAACCTACGAGCAGTACTTC. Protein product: CASSEDRTYEQYF.

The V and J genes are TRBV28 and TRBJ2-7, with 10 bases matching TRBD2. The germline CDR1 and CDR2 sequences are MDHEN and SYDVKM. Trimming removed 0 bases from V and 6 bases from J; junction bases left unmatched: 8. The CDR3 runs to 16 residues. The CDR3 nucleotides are TGTGCCAGCAGTTTATGGGCTAGCGGGAGCGAGTTCGAGCAGTACTTC. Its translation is CASSLWASGSEFEQYF.

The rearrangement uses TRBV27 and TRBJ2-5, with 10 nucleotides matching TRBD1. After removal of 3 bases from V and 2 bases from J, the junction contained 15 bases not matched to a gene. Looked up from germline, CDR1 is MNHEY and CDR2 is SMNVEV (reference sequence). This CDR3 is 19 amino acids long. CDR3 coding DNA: TGTGCCAGCAGTTTGCTGGGACAGGGGAGGTATTTCGGGCAAGAGACCCAGTACTTC. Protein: CASSLLGQGRYFGQETQYF.

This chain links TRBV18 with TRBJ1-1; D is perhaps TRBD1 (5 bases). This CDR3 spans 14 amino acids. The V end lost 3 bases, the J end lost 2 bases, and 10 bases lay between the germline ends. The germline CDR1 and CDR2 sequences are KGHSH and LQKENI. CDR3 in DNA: TGTGCCAGCTCACCGAGGACATCAAACACTGAAGCTTTCTTT. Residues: CASSPRTSNTEAFF.

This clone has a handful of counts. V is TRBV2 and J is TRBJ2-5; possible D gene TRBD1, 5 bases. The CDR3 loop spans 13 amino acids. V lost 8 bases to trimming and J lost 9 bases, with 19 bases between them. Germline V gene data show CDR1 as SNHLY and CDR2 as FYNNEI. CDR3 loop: CASGAERQGAQYF. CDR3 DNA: TGTGCCAGCGGGGCAGAGAGGCAAGGGGCCCAGTACTTC.

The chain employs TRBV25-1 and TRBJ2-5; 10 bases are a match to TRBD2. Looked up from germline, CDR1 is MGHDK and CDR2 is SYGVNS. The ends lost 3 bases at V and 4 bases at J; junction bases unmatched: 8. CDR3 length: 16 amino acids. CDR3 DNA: TGTGCCAGCAGTGAGGGGGGACTAGCGTTCGGAGAGACCCAGTACTTC. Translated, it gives CASSEGGLAFGETQYF.